The clone carrying this TCR beta chain has ten or more counts. The antigen remains undetermined. The data originate from a study of T cell repertoires in cytomegalovirus infection. Looking at the study overall: Evidence of both CMV infection and a matching HLA type came from public TCR beta signatures. The study's findings and limits: Summed frequency of shared TCR beta families picked out CMV carriers who also had the relevant HLA. Ex vivo, HLA-C-restricted CMV-specific TCR beta clonotypes prevailed over the rest of the response.

TCRdb analysed the reads with MiXCR anew, one entry per CDR3 protein. Among about 130,000 distinct CDR3 sequences listed, approximately 8.8% were seen once. Material for sequencing was PBMCs. The source is a human donor in good health (CMV status not recorded). Some clones in this sample may be carry-over from other donors' samples.

The CDR3 DNA follows: TGTGCCAGCAGCTTACCGTCAATGGAAGCTTTCTTT. It codes for CASSLPSMEAFF. The chain uses TRBV7-9 and TRBJ1-1; D not resolved. The V end lost 2 bases, the J end lost 8 bases, and 9 bases lay between the germline ends. Germline lookup yields CDR1 SEHNR and CDR2 FQNEAQ (reference sequence). The length of the CDR3 is 12 residues. Complete variable domain (other parts from reference TRBV7-9 and TRBJ1-1): DTGVSQNPRHKITKRGQNVTFRCDPISEHNRLYWYRQTLGQGPEFLTYFQNEAQLEKSRLLSDRFSAERPKGSFSTLEIQRTEQGDSAMYLCASSLPSMEAFFGQGTRLTVV.